The present T cell receptor (beta chain) was sequenced within a study of graft-versus-host responses after intestinal transplantation (dated by TCRdb to the early 2020s). Regarding the research as a whole: Multivisceral, liver-intestinal, or isolated intestinal transplants were received by the recipients. Every recipient was given anti-thymocyte globulin induction, followed by 2 to 3 years of maintenance tacrolimus and steroids. Bulk TCR-beta CDR3 sequencing was used to track graft-versus-host and host-versus-graft alloreactive T cell clones in the graft, circulation and bone marrow after intestinal transplantation. Samples from three later patients were sequenced in-house on an Illumina MiSeq with MiXCR processing rather than by the commercial service. Of the approximately 24 intestinal transplant recipients enrolled in the cohort, one of whom was a retransplant, a few patients without pretransplant specimens were excluded. Alloreactive clones were identified by sequencing pre-transplant mixed lymphocyte reaction products and comparing them with unstimulated pre-transplant donor and recipient T cells. A peak of at least 4% donor T cells among recipient peripheral blood mononuclear cells was the definition used for donor T cell macrochimerism.

Overall study outcomes, separate from this receptor: Early after transplant, peak levels of circulating GvH clones were associated with declines in HvG clones. The conclusions were limited by the relatively low number and heterogeneity of the intestinal transplant patients. GvH clones were detected in recipient bone marrow, and some appeared earlier in ileal mucosa or blood, consistent with an intestinal mucosal origin. Patients with donor T cell macrochimerism had high GvH to HvG T cell clonal ratios in their allografts.

The library was obtained by the immunoSEQ multiplex PCR assay. For most patients, genomic DNA was isolated with the Qiagen DNeasy Blood and Tissue Kit and shipped frozen to Adaptive Biotechnologies for TCR sequencing. For most patients, high-throughput TCR-beta CDR3 sequencing of genomic DNA was performed by Adaptive Biotechnologies. In the authors' own workflow: TCR sequencing data were retrieved from Adaptive's ImmunoSEQ software for 15 to 20 patients, whereas a few other patients were processed with MiXCR and VDJtools. To correct CD4 versus CD8 sorting errors, sequences present in both subsets at a frequency ratio below 5:1 were removed. CDR3 nucleotide sequences shared between donor and recipient were removed because their origin could not be assigned. To be classed as alloreactive, a clone needed at least 2-fold expansion over unstimulated cells and a minimum CFSE-low frequency of 0.002% (template counts) or 0.001% (read counts). A clone was considered mappable if detected in the sequenced pre-transplant spleen, lymph node, or MLR CFSE-low populations of the donor or recipient. The cumulative frequency of alloreactive clones was calculated as a percentage of all sequences, weighted by copy number. TCRdb holds this immuneACCESS table with in-frame rearrangements only. Some clones are missing; in checked studies, unresolved V genes explain under half, and the rest has no known cause. The DNA gave D and trimming, while V, J and clone size come from that table. The sample table shows fewer than 120,000 clones, and 80% to 95% are seen once. The ten largest account for roughly 0.5% of the sample.

This clone has only one observation. No cognate antigen has been identified for it. At one boundary the junction diverges from the germline segment, which might be a read error. In light of the paper, this sample's time point label describes: cells obtained before transplantation from donor or recipient. CD3+CD4+ and CD3+CD8+ populations were FACS-sorted from unstimulated pre-transplant donor and recipient cells taken from spleen or lymph nodes. Reading from cysteine to phenylalanine, the CDR3 counts 13 amino acids. The only DNA kept is the CDR3, 39 bases in frame from the first base. The germline V gene yields MNHEY for CDR1 and SVGAGI for CDR2.

Here the chain combines TRBV6-5 and TRBJ2-1, with 8 junctional bases fitting TRBD1. This receptor was identified in a human donor who received an intestinal transplant. The sequences come from unstimulated CD8+ T cells sorted from spleen or lymph node cells, collected before intestinal transplant. The CDR3 has the sequence CASSPGQGSGRIF. Read as DNA, the sequence is TGTGCCAGCAGCCCTGGACAGGGTTCGGGACGAATCTTC.